This T cell receptor beta chain came from a study of low-dose radiotherapy and immunotherapy resistance in tumors. At the level of the study: The schedule for Cohort 2 used 1 Gy per fraction every two weeks, which added up to 13 Gy over 26 weeks.

Regarding time point: before trial treatment. V was trimmed by 0 bases and J by 5 bases, leaving 4 bases between them. The CDR3 spans 13 residues. CDR1 SEHNR and CDR2 FQNEAQ come from the germline V gene (reference sequence). TRAV- and TRBV-specific primers, spanning alpha and beta chains, primed first-strand cDNA. TCRs underwent 20 PCR cycles of amplification with a constant-region primer and V-primer adapter. TCRdb reprocessed the reads with MiXCR, giving one entry per CDR3 protein. The table has 40,000 or so distinct CDR3 sequences, about 28% seen once. V usage is TRBV7-9 and J usage is TRBJ2-2; no definite D call. The sequencing here drew on PBMCs, taken before treatment. The sequence came from a male donor with gallbladder cancer. Here the CDR3 DNA reads TGTGCCAGCAGCTTAGCGGGAACCGGGGAGCTGTTTTTT. Protein sequence: CASSLAGTGELFF. Complete variable domain (other parts from reference TRBV7-9 and TRBJ2-2): DTGVSQNPRHKITKRGQNVTFRCDPISEHNRLYWYRQTLGQGPEFLTYFQNEAQLEKSRLLSDRFSAERPKGSFSTLEIQRTEQGDSAMYLCASSLAGTGELFFGEGSRLTVL.